This is a list of T cell receptor beta chains from one sample in a study of cytomegalovirus exposure and HLA in healthy donors. Sequencing used immunoSEQ multiplex PCR; TCRdb keeps in-frame clones, though not all of them. Here the sample spans around 100,000 clones, approximately 70% being singletons. The sample consisted of PBMCs. The receptors here all came from a man in his forties or fifties in good health and CMV-seropositive. Each CDR3 is given with its conserved first and last residue. A D gene is named only where the DNA matches it firmly. Clone size is stated in some rows and not others, as once, few, many or a class when expanded.

V: TRBV27; J: TRBJ2-1; size: -; D: TRBD2; CDR3: CASSLGAGGNEQFF; DNA: TGTGCCAGCAGCCTAGGGGCGGGAGGGAATGAGCAGTTCTTC
V: TRBV6-6; J: TRBJ2-5; size: -; D: TRBD1; CDR3: CASGDREETQYF; DNA: TGTGCCAGCGGAGACAGGGAGGAGACCCAGTACTTC
V: TRBV29-1; J: TRBJ2-7; size: few; D: -; CDR3: CSVEEITGTYEQYF; DNA: TGCAGCGTTGAAGAAATAACGGGAACCTACGAGCAGTACTTC
V: TRBV27; J: TRBJ1-1; size: -; D: -; CDR3: CASSLLGRVNTEAFF; DNA: TGTGCCAGCAGTTTACTGGGCAGGGTGAACACTGAAGCTTTCTTT
V: TRBV19; J: TRBJ2-2; size: -; D: TRBD1; CDR3: CASQNRGAGELFF; DNA: TGTGCCAGTCAGAACAGGGGGGCCGGGGAGCTGTTTTTT
V: TRBV6-4; J: TRBJ2-1; size: -; D: TRBD2; CDR3: CASSDSSGSSNEQFF; DNA: TGTGCCAGCAGTGACTCTAGCGGGAGTAGCAATGAGCAGTTCTTC
V: TRBV6-5; J: TRBJ2-1; size: -; D: TRBD2; CDR3: CASSSPSGRARNEQFF; DNA: TGTGCCAGCAGTTCGCCTAGCGGGAGGGCCCGGAATGAGCAGTTCTTC
V: TRBV7-8; J: TRBJ1-1; size: -; D: -; CDR3: CASRTGGSTEAFF; DNA: TGTGCCAGCAGAACGGGGGGGAGCACTGAAGCTTTCTTT
V: TRBV11-1; J: TRBJ1-2; size: -; D: TRBD1; CDR3: CASSPGQGNYGYTF; DNA: TGTGCCAGCAGCCCGGGACAGGGGAACTATGGCTACACCTTC
V: TRBV10-1; J: TRBJ1-1; size: few; D: TRBD1; CDR3: CASSEGQENTEAFF; DNA: TGCGCCAGCAGTGAGGGACAGGAGAACACTGAAGCTTTCTTT
V: TRBV7-3; J: TRBJ2-3; size: few; D: -; CDR3: CASSSLGTGVSTDTQYF; DNA: TGTGCCAGCAGCTCCCTGGGTACGGGAGTTTCGACAGATACGCAGTATTTT
V: TRBV5-6; J: TRBJ2-3; size: -; D: -; CDR3: CASSLGAGSTDTQYF; DNA: TGTGCCAGCAGCTTGGGGGCAGGAAGCACAGATACGCAGTATTTT
V: TRBV4-1; J: TRBJ1-2; size: -; D: -; CDR3: CASSQDDRSISYTF; DNA: TGCGCCAGCAGCCAAGACGACAGGTCAATTAGCTACACCTTC
V: TRBV5-1; J: TRBJ2-2; size: -; D: -; CDR3: CASRPTGLNTGELFF; DNA: TGCGCCAGCAGACCTACAGGTCTTAACACCGGGGAGCTGTTTTTT
V: TRBV4-1; J: TRBJ1-1; size: once; D: TRBD1; CDR3: CASSQVGTGRAFF; DNA: TGCGCCAGCAGCCAAGTTGGGACAGGGCGAGCTTTCTTT
V: TRBV28; J: TRBJ2-3; size: -; D: -; CDR3: CASSADRRSSTDTQYF; DNA: TGTGCCAGCAGTGCAGACAGACGCAGCAGCACAGATACGCAGTATTTT
V: TRBV13; J: TRBJ2-3; size: -; D: TRBD2; CDR3: CASSFGTSGSDTQYF; DNA: TGTGCCAGCAGCTTTGGGACTAGCGGGAGTGATACGCAGTATTTT
V: TRBV28; J: TRBJ1-2; size: -; D: -; CDR3: CASSTSGQGINGYTF; DNA: -
V: TRBV7-3; J: TRBJ2-2; size: -; D: -; CDR3: CASSFGVTGELFF; DNA: TGTGCCAGCAGCTTCGGAGTCACCGGGGAGCTGTTTTTT
V: TRBV19; J: TRBJ1-5; size: -; D: -; CDR3: CASSMVRNSNQPQHF; DNA: TGTGCCAGTAGTATGGTCAGAAATAGCAATCAGCCCCAGCATTTT
V: TRBV7-9; J: TRBJ1-2; size: -; D: TRBD1; CDR3: CSSSNQGAQGYTF; DNA: TGTTCCAGCAGCAATCAGGGGGCGCAGGGCTACACCTTC
V: TRBV4-1; J: TRBJ1-1; size: -; D: -; CDR3: CASSQVKGTGYRTEAFF; DNA: TGCGCCAGCAGCCAAGTGAAAGGCACCGGGTACAGGACTGAAGCTTTCTTT